The 16 T cell receptor beta chains below all came from one sample that was sequenced in a study of patients and donors after allogeneic stem cell transplantation. From the RT-PCR reads, TCRdb called clonotypes with MiXCR, one entry per CDR3 protein. The sample yields tens of thousands of distinct CDR3 sequences, 40% to 60% seen once. Sequencing was performed on blood, either unsorted or a sorted T cell fraction (not recorded which). The receptors stem from a human donor who was either an allogeneic HSCT recipient or a stem cell or donor lymphocyte infusion donor (not recorded which). It is not recorded whose cells these are; they may come from a transplant donor.

V usage is TRBV12-3 or TRBV12-4 and J usage is TRBJ2-3, with D perhaps assigned TRBD1 or TRBD2 (5 bases each). The V end was cut by 8 bases, the J end by 4 bases, with 13 bases between. The CDR3 has 13 amino acids. This CDR3 reads CASGTAFADTQYF. The CDR3 bases are TGTGCCAGCGGGACCGCCTTCGCAGATACGCAGTATTTT.

The gene calls are TRBV3-1 and TRBJ1-1, with 7 positions matching TRBD1. The CDR3 sequence is 14 residues long. V trimming: 4 bases; J trimming: 6 bases; junction bases outside the gene matches: 8. In germline, CDR1 is LGHDT, CDR2 YNNKEL (reference sequence). The chain's CDR3 is CASSLTGQASEAFF. As DNA, the CDR3 is TGTGCCAGCAGCCTGACAGGACAGGCCTCTGAAGCTTTCTTT. Full variable domain (outside the CDR3, taken from reference TRBV3-1 and TRBJ1-1): DTAVSQTPKYLVTQMGNDKSIKCEQNLGHDTMYWYKQDSKKFLKIMFSYNNKELIINETVPNRFSPKSPDKAHLNLHINSLELGDSAVYFCASSLTGQASEAFFGQGTRLTVV.

The chain combines TRBV10-3 with TRBJ2-4, with TRBD2 matching over 8 bases. The length of the CDR3 is 16 residues. Trimming removed 3 bases from V and 6 bases from J; junction bases left unmatched: 10. CDR1 and CDR2 from the germline V gene are ENHRY and SYGVKD. DNA for the CDR3: TGTGCCATCAGTGATAAGCGGGAGTTGAACCTAAACATTCAGTACTTC. It translates to CAISDKRELNLNIQYF.

This clonotype has just a few counts. The chain carries TRBV12-3 or TRBV12-4 and TRBJ1-2; no reliable D call. Trimming removed 6 bases from V and 6 bases from J, with 11 bases in between. This CDR3 has 12 residues. The CDR3 region has the DNA TGTGCCAGCAGCCCCGGGTGGGATGGCTACACCTTC. It specifies CASSPGWDGYTF.

The chain has TRBV5-1 and TRBJ1-3; D unresolved. The CDR3 is 14 amino acids. The ends were cut back, 0 bases at V and 4 bases at J, with 8 bases in the middle. Germline lookup yields CDR1 SGHRS and CDR2 YFSETQ. CDR3 loop: CASSLEPLGNTIYF. As DNA, the CDR3 is TGCGCCAGCAGCTTGGAACCTCTGGGAAACACCATATATTTT.

V and J are TRBV12-3 or TRBV12-4 and TRBJ2-1; TRBD1 is a possible D gene (5 bases). The V end was cut by 6 bases, the J end by 3 bases, with 15 bases between. The CDR3 contains 15 residues. CDR3 residues: CASSRQGRSYNEQFF. The CDR3 region has the DNA TGTGCCAGCAGCCGCCAGGGCCGAAGCTACAATGAGCAGTTCTTC.

This clonotype was seen a few times. The chain employs TRBV5-1 and TRBJ1-2, with D tentatively TRBD1 (6 bases). The V end was cut by 9 bases, the J end by 8 bases, with 20 bases between. The CDR3 has 13 residues. The germline gives CDR1 SGHRS, CDR2 YFSETQ. CDR3 amino acids: CATFTEGDRGYTF. In nucleotides, the CDR3 is TGCGCCACTTTTACTGAGGGGGATAGAGGCTACACCTTC.

This clonotype was counted between two and nine times. The chain recombines TRBV9 with TRBJ1-2; weak D call: TRBD1 (5 bases). Trimming removed 3 bases from V and 8 bases from J, with 20 bases in between. CDR3 length: 15 amino acids. Germline V lookup: CDR1 SGDLS, CDR2 YYNGEE. CDR3 sequence: CASSGLGTPSYGYTF. The CDR3 nucleotides read TGTGCCAGCAGCGGTCTCGGGACGCCAAGTTACGGCTACACCTTC. The whole variable domain, remainder taken from reference TRBV9 and TRBJ1-2, is DSGVTQTPKHLITATGQRVTLRCSPRSGDLSVYWYQQSLDQGLQFLIQYYNGEERAKGNILERFSAQQFPDLHSELNLSSLELGDSALYFCASSGLGTPSYGYTFGSGTRLTVV.

This chain joins TRBV12-3 or TRBV12-4 and TRBJ1-3, with D perhaps matching TRBD1 (5 bases). The CDR3 has 14 amino acids. The V and J ends lost 6 bases and 2 bases respectively, with 11 bases between them. The CDR3: CASSRGGAGNTIYF. As DNA, the CDR3 is TGTGCCAGCAGCCGCGGAGGGGCTGGAAACACCATATATTTT.

The V gene is TRBV29-1, the J gene TRBJ2-2; no clear D. The CDR3 loop spans 12 amino acids. The germline V gene encodes CDR1 SQVTM and CDR2 ANQGSEA. V was clipped by 2 bases and J by 13 bases, with 14 bases between them. The chain's CDR3 is CSVEWGADGLFF. As DNA, the CDR3 is TGCAGCGTTGAATGGGGTGCTGATGGGCTGTTTTTT.

This clonotype was detected a few times. The CDR3 sequence is CASSKGWVGNTIYF. The CDR3 DNA is TGTGCCAGCAGCAAAGGTTGGGTTGGAAACACCATATATTTT. The J gene is TRBJ1-3, the V gene TRBV21-1. TRBV21-1 is annotated as a pseudogene. CDR3 length: 14 residues.

The rearrangement links TRBV5-1 to TRBJ1-2, with D unclear. Germline assignment: CDR1 SGHRS and CDR2 YFSETQ. This CDR3 spans 14 amino acids. V lost 0 bases to trimming and J lost 4 bases, with 10 bases between them. The chain's CDR3 is CASSLDGVAYGYTF. In DNA form, the CDR3 reads TGCGCCAGCAGCTTGGATGGCGTCGCCTATGGCTACACCTTC.

This clonotype was detected a few times. The chain joins TRBV20-1 to TRBJ1-2; TRBD1 matches 12 bases. Per the germline V gene, CDR1 is DFQATT and CDR2 is SNEGSKA (reference sequence). The V gene end was trimmed by 0 bases and the J gene end by 3 bases; junction bases not matched to a gene: 2. The CDR3 sequence is 15 residues long. CDR3 DNA: TGCAGTGCTAGAGATTGGGACAGGGGGCACTATGGCTACACCTTC. Encoded protein: CSARDWDRGHYGYTF.

This clonotype showed up just a few times. The rearrangement joins TRBV2 to TRBJ1-3; D call uncertain. The CDR3 covers 15 residues. V was pared by 4 bases and J by 9 bases, with 19 bases between. The germline gives CDR1 SNHLY, CDR2 FYNNEI. In DNA form, the CDR3 reads TGTGCCAGCAGTGCAAGTGGGTTGTTTACCACCACCATATATTTT. Residues: CASSASGLFTTTIYF. The whole variable domain, remainder taken from reference TRBV2 and TRBJ1-3, is EPEVTQTPSHQVTQMGQEVILRCVPISNHLYFYWYRQILGQKVEFLVSFYNNEISEKSEIFDDQFSVERPDGSNFTLKIRSTKLEDSAMYFCASSASGLFTTTIYFGEGSWLTVV.

The V and J genes are TRBV4-3 and TRBJ1-6, with D maybe TRBD1 (5 bases). The CDR3 covers 18 residues. CDR1 and CDR2 from the germline V gene are LGHNA and YSLEER. V dropped 0 bases and J dropped 4 bases, with 16 bases sitting between them. Here the CDR3 DNA reads TGCGCCAGCAGCCAAGATGCCCCTCCGACAGCGTATAATTCACCCCTCCACTTT. It yields the protein CASSQDAPPTAYNSPLHF.

This chain links TRBV20-1 with TRBJ1-4; 7 nucleotides line up with TRBD1. Germline V CDR1 and CDR2: DFQATT, SNEGSKA (reference sequence). V lost 6 bases to trimming and J lost 6 bases; unmatched junction nucleotides: 13. The CDR3 is made up of 15 amino acids. The DNA for the CDR3 is TGCAGTGCCCGGAAGACAGGGTTTAAATATGAAAAACTGTTTTTT. Residues: CSARKTGFKYEKLFF.